This T cell receptor (beta chain) was retrieved from a study of blood T cell repertoires in COVID-19. The V gene lost 4 bases and the J gene lost 3 bases, with 3 bases spanning the gap. The CDR3 totals 11 residues. The germline V gene encodes CDR1 SGHAT and CDR2 FQNNGV. The assay was immunoSEQ multiplex PCR, and TCRdb's table has in-frame clones only and misses some. The table includes more than 90,000 clones, roughly 92% detected once. The source material was peripheral blood. The origin of this receptor is a man aged 45-65 years with active COVID-19. The gene calls are TRBV11-2 and TRBJ1-2; D is ambiguous. In nucleotides, the CDR3 is TGTGCCAGCAGCTCAGACTATGGCTACACCTTC. This encodes CASSSDYGYTF.